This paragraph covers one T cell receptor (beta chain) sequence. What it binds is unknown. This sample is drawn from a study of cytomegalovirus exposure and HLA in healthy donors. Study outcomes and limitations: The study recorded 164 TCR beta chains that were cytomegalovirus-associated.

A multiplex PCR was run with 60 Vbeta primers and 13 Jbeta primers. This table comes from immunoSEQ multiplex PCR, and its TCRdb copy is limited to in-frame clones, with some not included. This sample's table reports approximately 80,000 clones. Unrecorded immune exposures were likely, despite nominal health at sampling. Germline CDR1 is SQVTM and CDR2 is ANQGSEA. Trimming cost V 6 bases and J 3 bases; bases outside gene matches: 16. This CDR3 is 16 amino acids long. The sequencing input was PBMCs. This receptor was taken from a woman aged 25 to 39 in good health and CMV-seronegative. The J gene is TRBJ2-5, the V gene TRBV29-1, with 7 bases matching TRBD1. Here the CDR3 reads CSVTSTGASAKETQYF. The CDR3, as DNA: TGCAGCGTAACAAGTACAGGGGCCTCAGCGAAAGAGACCCAGTACTTC.